The source of this T cell receptor beta chain is a study of neurological immune-mediated disorders. Study results and limitations: The greatest TCR clonal expansion occurred in HTLV-1-associated myelopathy and the least in multiple sclerosis, which fell below healthy controls.

Germline V CDR1 and CDR2: SGHNT, YYREEE (reference sequence). Deletions cut 0 bases from V and 4 bases from J, with 14 bases between. This CDR3 region has 16 residues. The cDNA was generated through 5'RACE incorporating 10-nucleotide random UMIs. From the 5' RACE reads, TCRdb called clonotypes with MiXCR, one entry per CDR3 protein. The data show around 29,000 distinct CDR3 sequences, about 6% seen once. This clonotype has at least ten counts. What it binds is unknown. The sample was CD4+ T cells from blood. This chain connects TRBV5-4 to TRBJ2-1; perhaps TRBD1 as D (5 bases). The receptor was isolated from a woman aged 45-65 years in good health. Written as DNA, the CDR3 is TGTGCCAGCAGCTTGGGGTCGGGTACAGGTTACAATGAGCAGTTCTTC. Protein sequence: CASSLGSGTGYNEQFF.